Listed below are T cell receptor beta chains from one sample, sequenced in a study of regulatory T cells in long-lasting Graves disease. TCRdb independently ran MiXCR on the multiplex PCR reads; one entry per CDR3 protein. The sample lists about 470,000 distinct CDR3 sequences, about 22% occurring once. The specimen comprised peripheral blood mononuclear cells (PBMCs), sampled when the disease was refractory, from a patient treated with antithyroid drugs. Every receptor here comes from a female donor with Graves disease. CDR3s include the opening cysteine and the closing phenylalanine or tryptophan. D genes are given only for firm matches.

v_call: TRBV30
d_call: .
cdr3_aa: CAWSVSLTEAFF

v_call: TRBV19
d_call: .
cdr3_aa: CASSIRRGTLEPYEQYF

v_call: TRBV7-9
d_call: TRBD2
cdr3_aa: CASSFGLAGGPGNEQYF

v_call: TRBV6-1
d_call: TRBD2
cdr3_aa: CASSPIGTTNYEQYF

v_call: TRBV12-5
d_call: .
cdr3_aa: CASRSGTRVGELFF

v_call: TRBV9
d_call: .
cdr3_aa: CASSGGTAANYGYTF

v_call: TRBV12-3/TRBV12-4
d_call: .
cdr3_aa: CAGSFGTRTYEQYF

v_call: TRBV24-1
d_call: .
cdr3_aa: CATSRGRGWGYTF

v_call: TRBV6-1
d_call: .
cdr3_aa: CASIRDAGRQPQHF

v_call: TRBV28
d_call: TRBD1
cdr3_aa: CASSLTPGQGYTEAFF

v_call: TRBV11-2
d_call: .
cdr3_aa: CASSPGVFSGNTIYF

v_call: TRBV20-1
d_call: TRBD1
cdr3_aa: CSASRDRAGGTEAFF

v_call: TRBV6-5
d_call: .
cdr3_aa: CASSYSKWGTQYF

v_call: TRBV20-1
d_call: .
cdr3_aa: CSAKQGSKKETQYF

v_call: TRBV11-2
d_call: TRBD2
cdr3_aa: CASSLVATSGRTGELFF

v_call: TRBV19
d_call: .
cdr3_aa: CASSSRFRGETQYF

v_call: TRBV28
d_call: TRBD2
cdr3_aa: CASSEGLAGAYEQYF

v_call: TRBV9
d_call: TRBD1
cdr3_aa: CASSEGDRTNIQYF

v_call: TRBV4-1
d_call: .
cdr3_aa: CASSQEGDSSYEQYF

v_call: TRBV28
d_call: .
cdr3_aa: CASSPLEGNYEQYF

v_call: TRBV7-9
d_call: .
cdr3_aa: CASSRRAGAEGGYTF

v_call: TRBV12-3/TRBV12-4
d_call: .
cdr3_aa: CASSLGPTSYEQYF

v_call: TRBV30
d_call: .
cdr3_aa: CAWSWGRGIDQPQHF

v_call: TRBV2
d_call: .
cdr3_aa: CASSPSGYSTDTQYF

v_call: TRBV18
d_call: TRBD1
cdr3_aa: CASSQGEYGYTF

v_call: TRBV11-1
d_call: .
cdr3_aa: CASSDTTSTDTQYF

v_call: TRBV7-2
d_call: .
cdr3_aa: CASSGPDSRGETQYF

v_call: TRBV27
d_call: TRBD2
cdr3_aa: CASSISGSMYEQYF

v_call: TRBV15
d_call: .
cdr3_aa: CATSRGGAGGYEQYF

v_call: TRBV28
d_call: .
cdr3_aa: CASSLERIGYTF

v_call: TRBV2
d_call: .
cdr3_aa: CASSAAAIGAGGYTF

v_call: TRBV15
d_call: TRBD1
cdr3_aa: CATSIDRVQNIQYF

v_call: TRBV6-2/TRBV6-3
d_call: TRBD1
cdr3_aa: CASSPGQGGSPLHF

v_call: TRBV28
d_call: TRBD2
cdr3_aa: CASSFASSGGFQETQYF

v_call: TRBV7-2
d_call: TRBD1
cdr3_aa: CASSAGQGANYGYTF

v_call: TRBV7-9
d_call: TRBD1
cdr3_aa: CASSLQGARDTEAFF

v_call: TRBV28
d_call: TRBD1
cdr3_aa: CASSMTGATNEKLFF

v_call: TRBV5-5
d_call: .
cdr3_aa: CASSLGGPMETQYF

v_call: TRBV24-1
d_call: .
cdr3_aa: CATSDLTGNNEQFF

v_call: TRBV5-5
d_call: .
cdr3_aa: CASSLEFGRVNTEAFF

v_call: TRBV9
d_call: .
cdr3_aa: CASSVGQPGNTIYF

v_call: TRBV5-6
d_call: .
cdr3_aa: CASSLGPTRGYTF